The 13 T cell receptor beta chains reported below all come from one sample, sequenced in a study of cytomegalovirus exposure and HLA in healthy donors. Some clones are missing from TCRdb's copy, which holds only in-frame ones; the method was immunoSEQ multiplex PCR. The sample yields some 56,000 clones, more than 80% seen once. Sequencing was carried out using PBMCs. The receptors come from a man between 18 and 35 years old in good health and CMV-seronegative.

Only one count was recorded for this clone. The chain is built from TRBV7-8 and TRBJ2-5; 7 nucleotides line up with TRBD2. The junction had 11 bases not matched to a gene; V was cut back by 5 bases and J by 5 bases. The CDR3 length is 15 residues. Per the germline V gene, CDR1 is SGHVS and CDR2 is FQNEAQ. The CDR3 reads CASSAAGPGGETQYF. DNA for the CDR3: TGTGCCAGCAGCGCAGCGGGACCCGGTGGGGAGACCCAGTACTTC.

CDR3 sequence reads: CASSVDGAASDRYF. The CDR3 bases are TGTGCCAGCAGCGTAGATGGTGCGGCTAGCGATAGATACTTC. This chain uses TRBV9 with TRBJ2-5, with D possibly TRBD2 on 6 matching bases. V lost 0 bases, J lost 14 bases, and 20 bases lay in between. Germline V gene lookup returns CDR1 SGDLS and CDR2 YYNGEE. The CDR3 totals 14 residues. Together with reference TRBV9 and TRBJ2-5, the CDR3 gives the full variable domain: DSGVTQTPKHLITATGQRVTLRCSPRSGDLSVYWYQQSLDQGLQFLIQYYNGEERAKGNILERFSAQQFPDLHSELNLSSLELGDSALYFCASSVDGAASDRYFGPGTRLLVL.

The CDR3 nucleotides read TGTGCCAGCAATTCGGGGACAGCCGATAATACGCAGTATTTT. This codes for CASNSGTADNTQYF. This chain joins TRBV28 and TRBJ2-3; 7 nucleotides agree with TRBD1. With 7 bases clipped from V and 7 bases from J, the junction kept 11 bases outside the gene matches. CDR3 length equals 14 residues. CDR1 MDHEN and CDR2 SYDVKM come from the germline V gene. Variable domain in full (rest from reference TRBV28 and TRBJ2-3): DVKVTQSSRYLVKRTGEKVFLECVQDMDHENMFWYRQDPGLGLRLIYFSYDVKMKEKGDIPEGYSVSREKKERFSLILESASTNQTSMYLCASNSGTADNTQYFGPGTRLTVL.

Written as DNA, the CDR3 is TGTGCCAGCAGCCCAATAGGGAGGACAAGCTATGGCTACACCTTC. Amino acids: CASSPIGRTSYGYTF. V and J are TRBV7-8 and TRBJ1-2; TRBD1 might be the D (5 bases). V was pared by 5 bases and J by 4 bases, with 17 bases between. This CDR3 has 15 amino acids. Germline V gives CDR1 SGHVS, CDR2 FQNEAQ.

This CDR3 reads CASSFIRLTQYF. CDR3 nucleotides: TGTGCCAGCAGTTTTATCCGGTTGACGCAGTATTTT. The chain recombines TRBV28 with TRBJ2-3; unclear D gene. V lost 3 bases and J lost 9, with 10 bases in between. The CDR3 extends over 12 amino acids. Germline CDR1 reads MDHEN; CDR2 reads SYDVKM.

This chain joins TRBV4-1 and TRBJ2-3; 9 bases align to TRBD2. Germline V gene sequence: CDR1 MGHRA, CDR2 YSYEKL. The CDR3 has 17 amino acids. V lost 1 base and J lost 4; bases outside the gene matches: 9. CDR3 residues: CASSQVLAGNAADTQYF. CDR3 DNA sequence: TGCGCCAGCAGCCAAGTCCTAGCGGGAAACGCGGCAGATACGCAGTATTTT.

This sequence joins TRBV6-4 and TRBJ2-7; D perhaps matches TRBD2 (6 bases). CDR1 and CDR2 (germline): MRHNA, SNTAGT. The CDR3 sequence is 15 residues long. Trimming took 8 bases from V and 1 from J, leaving 18 bases between them. The CDR3 sequence is CASPSGGRRSYEQYF. The CDR3 DNA reads as TGTGCCAGCCCTTCCGGAGGGCGGAGATCCTACGAGCAGTACTTC.

The rearrangement joins TRBV19 to TRBJ2-7; D is undetermined. CDR3 size: 14 residues. Trimming took 1 base from V and 3 from J, leaving 10 bases between them. Germline V gene lookup returns CDR1 LNHDA and CDR2 SQIVND (reference sequence). The CDR3 reads CASSIAPINYEQYF. The CDR3 nucleotides read TGTGCCAGTAGTATAGCACCTATCAACTACGAGCAGTACTTC.

The chain uses TRBV27 and TRBJ2-1; TRBD2 matches 9 bases. Germline values: CDR1 MNHEY, CDR2 SMNVEV (reference sequence). J was trimmed by 5 bases and V by 2 bases; bases with no gene match: 7. The CDR3 extends over 16 amino acids. The CDR3, as DNA: TGTGCCAGCAGTTTAACAGCGGGAGGCGGGGACAATGAGCAGTTCTTC. Amino acids: CASSLTAGGGDNEQFF.

This chain connects TRBV19 to TRBJ1-2; 7 bases map to TRBD1. This CDR3 spans 14 amino acids. J lost 6 bases, V lost 5 bases, and 9 bases had no gene match. In germline, CDR1 is LNHDA, CDR2 SQIVND (reference sequence). CDR3 residues: CASSPPTGIHGYTF. CDR3 DNA sequence: TGTGCCAGTAGTCCCCCGACAGGGATCCATGGCTACACCTTC.

The rearrangement joins TRBV5-1 to TRBJ2-1, with 13 bases lining up with TRBD2. There are 16 residues in the CDR3. Trimming at V came to 4 bases and at J to 2 bases, leaving 3 bases not matched to a gene. Germline lookup yields CDR1 SGHRS and CDR2 YFSETQ. In nucleotides, the CDR3 is TGCGCCAGCAGCGGCGGACTAGCGGGAGCCTACAATGAGCAGTTCTTC. It yields the protein CASSGGLAGAYNEQFF.

This clone was seen once. The rearrangement uses TRBV19 and TRBJ2-7; tentatively, D is TRBD1 (5 bases). CDR1 and CDR2 from the germline V gene are LNHDA and SQIVND (reference sequence). V gave up 10 bases and J gave up 3 bases, with 16 bases separating them. The CDR3 has 13 residues. CDR3 in amino acids: CATLDGQDYEQYF. For the CDR3, the DNA is TGTGCCACCCTTGATGGACAAGACTACGAGCAGTACTTC.

The V call is TRBV15, the J call TRBJ2-1, with 7 bases lining up with TRBD1. The J segment lost 9 bases and the V segment lost 0 bases, leaving 2 bases of the junction unmatched. Germline V lookup: CDR1 LNHNV, CDR2 YYDKDF (reference sequence). The CDR3 is made up of 13 amino acids. The CDR3 loop reads CATSREGGSEQFF. The CDR3, as DNA: TGTGCCACCAGCAGAGAAGGGGGCAGTGAGCAGTTCTTC.